Below are 12 T cell receptor beta chains sequenced from a single sample in a study of blood T cell repertoires in COVID-19. The data were produced by immunoSEQ multiplex PCR, yet TCRdb's version contains in-frame clones alone and is incomplete. The top ten hold roughly 6.2% of the sample, which has approximately 280,000 clones, around 88% seen once. The sample was PBMCs or T cells enriched from blood (not recorded which). The source is a woman between 40 and 55 years old who had recovered from COVID-19.

The V gene is TRBV7-2, the J gene TRBJ1-1; 7 positions agree with TRBD1. The CDR3 sequence is 15 residues long. J lost 0 bases, V lost 1 base, and 2 bases had no gene match. Per the germline V gene, CDR1 is SGHTA and CDR2 is FQGNSA. Here the CDR3 DNA reads TGTGCCAGCAGCTTAGAGGGGGCCATGAACACTGAAGCTTTCTTT. As protein: CASSLEGAMNTEAFF.

The chain recombines TRBV12-3 or TRBV12-4 with TRBJ2-1; D not certain. V was trimmed by 5 bases and J by 4 bases, leaving 9 bases between them. The CDR3 extends over 13 amino acids. The CDR3 protein is CASSAPGYNEQFF. DNA for the CDR3: TGTGCCAGCAGTGCCCCCGGGTACAATGAGCAGTTCTTC.

V is TRBV27 and J is TRBJ2-2; D possibly corresponds to TRBD1 (5 bases). Per the germline V gene, CDR1 is MNHEY and CDR2 is SMNVEV (reference sequence). The CDR3 extends over 14 amino acids. V lost 3 bases and J 5 bases, leaving 10 bases between the germline ends. The CDR3 DNA is TGTGCCAGCAGTTTGGATCCAGGGACCGGGGAGCTGTTTTTT. Its translation: CASSLDPGTGELFF.

Turning to this clone: The same CDR3 is also encoded by other DNA sequences in this sample. The chain has TRBV9 and TRBJ2-5; D remains ambiguous. From germline, CDR1 is SGDLS and CDR2 YYNGEE. V was trimmed by 0 bases and J by 5 bases, leaving 8 bases between them. The CDR3 spans 13 residues. The CDR3 nucleotides are TGTGCCAGCAGCGTAGGCCTTCGGGAGACCCAGTACTTC. It yields the protein CASSVGLRETQYF.

The chain combines TRBV2 with TRBJ2-7; 8 bases line up with TRBD2. Losses at the gene ends were 8 bases for V and 4 bases for J; bases not matched to a gene: 7. CDR3 length equals 13 residues. CDR1 is SNHLY, CDR2 FYNNEI, per germline. CDR3 nucleotide sequence: TGTGCCAGCTGGCCGGGAGGGTCTTACGAGCAGTACTTC. This encodes CASWPGGSYEQYF.

The V call is TRBV4-1, the J call TRBJ1-2, with TRBD1 matching over 8 bases. Per the germline V gene, CDR1 is MGHRA and CDR2 is YSYEKL. This CDR3 region has 19 residues. The trim removed 1 base at V and 0 bases at J, leaving 13 bases unmatched. In nucleotides, the CDR3 is TGCGCCAGCAGCCAAGGGGATCGACAGGGGAGCATTGCTAACTATGGCTACACCTTC. Its protein product is CASSQGDRQGSIANYGYTF.

The genes are TRBV4-3 and TRBJ2-7, with 10 bases fitting TRBD1. Germline trimming cut 0 bases from V and 5 bases from J; bases unmatched to any gene: 7. CDR1 is LGHNA, CDR2 YSLEER, per germline. The CDR3 is 16 residues long. The CDR3 nucleotides are TGCGCCAGCAGCCAAGACGCCGGGACAGGGGTTGACGAGCAGTACTTC. Amino acids: CASSQDAGTGVDEQYF.

The chain has TRBV18 and TRBJ2-7, with TRBD2 matching 7 bases. The CDR3 sequence is 16 residues long. The J segment lost 4 bases and the V segment lost 4 bases, leaving 13 bases of the junction unmatched. Germline V gives CDR1 KGHSH, CDR2 LQKENI. DNA for the CDR3: TGTGCCAGCTCACTCCGGGACTACTGGGAGTTATACGAGCAGTACTTC. Translation gives CASSLRDYWELYEQYF.

This clone was detected only a few times. The V gene is TRBV18, the J gene TRBJ1-1, with D tentatively TRBD1 (6 bases). Germline assignment: CDR1 KGHSH and CDR2 LQKENI. The CDR3 is made up of 13 amino acids. Trimming stripped 11 bases from V and 0 bases from J, with 13 bases between. The CDR3 loop is CAGRGGLNTEAFF. The CDR3, as DNA: TGTGCCGGAAGGGGGGGGCTGAACACTGAAGCTTTCTTT.

This sequence joins TRBV10-3 and TRBJ1-6, with 10 positions matching TRBD1. Trimming took 8 bases from V and 13 from J; bases not matched to a gene: 8. Germline-derived CDR1 and CDR2 are ENHRY and SYGVKD. This CDR3 is 13 amino acids long. The CDR3 is CAIGGGTGVPLHF. As DNA, the CDR3 is TGTGCCATCGGGGGCGGGACAGGGGTGCCCCTCCACTTT.

The genes are TRBV6-5 and TRBJ2-3, with D possibly being TRBD2 (6 bases). Germline CDR1 and CDR2: MNHEY and SVGAGI. V lost 6 bases and J 2 bases, leaving 9 bases between the germline ends. The CDR3 is 13 residues long. The CDR3 DNA reads as TGTGCCAGCAGACGGACTATCACAGATACGCAGTATTTT. As protein: CASRRTITDTQYF.

CDR3 loop: CASSHNSGPYNEQFF. In DNA form, the CDR3 reads TGTGCCAGCAGCCATAACAGCGGTCCCTACAATGAGCAGTTCTTC. The chain is built from TRBV3-1 (or the pseudogene TRBV3-2) and TRBJ2-1; D perhaps matches TRBD2 (5 bases). The CDR3 covers 15 residues. Germline V CDR1 and CDR2: LGHDT, YNNKEL (reference sequence). Trimming pared 3 bases from V and 2 bases from J, leaving 11 bases between.